These T cell receptor beta chains were read from a single sample in a study of CD8 T cell repertoires and HIV-1 epitope variants. Sequencing used immunoSEQ multiplex PCR; TCRdb keeps in-frame clones, though not all of them. The repertoire holds 80,000 to 95,000 clones, roughly four fifths seen once, with approximately 24% in the top ten. Sequenced material: uncultured baseline CD8+ T cells from peripheral blood mononuclear cells (PBMCs). The receptor set was obtained from a male donor with HIV. CDR3s include the opening cysteine and the closing phenylalanine or tryptophan.

j_gene: TRBJ2-7
v_gene: TRBV10-2
CDR3aa: CASSESSFEQYF

j_gene: TRBJ2-3
v_gene: TRBV5-1
CDR3aa: CASSLLGRDTDTQYF

j_gene: TRBJ2-5
v_gene: TRBV2
CDR3aa: CASGDVKNQETQYF

j_gene: TRBJ1-3
v_gene: TRBV15
CDR3aa: CATSREGTGNTIYF

j_gene: TRBJ2-1
v_gene: TRBV4-2
CDR3aa: CASSQEGPDTSGANEQFF

j_gene: TRBJ2-7
v_gene: TRBV5-1
CDR3aa: CASSLGTSVYEQYF

j_gene: TRBJ2-7
v_gene: TRBV27
CDR3aa: CASAPDSYEQYF

j_gene: TRBJ2-3
v_gene: TRBV7-9
CDR3aa: CASSLTGQGTDTQYF

j_gene: TRBJ2-7
v_gene: TRBV11-1
CDR3aa: CASNDRVGYEQYF

j_gene: TRBJ2-5
v_gene: TRBV27
CDR3aa: CASSPRLGQETQYF

j_gene: TRBJ2-3
v_gene: TRBV5-8
CDR3aa: CASSLDGGQGTDTQYF

j_gene: TRBJ2-7
v_gene: TRBV7-2
CDR3aa: CASSPRGMSYEQYF

j_gene: TRBJ2-7
v_gene: TRBV19
CDR3aa: CASSTHAGLAESSYEQYF

j_gene: TRBJ1-4
v_gene: TRBV9
CDR3aa: CASSEEGGGEKLFF

j_gene: TRBJ2-2
v_gene: TRBV6-6
CDR3aa: CASSYQTGAGELFF